What follows are 26 T cell receptor beta chains derived from one specimen sequenced in a study of Graves' ophthalmopathy and Graves' hyperthyroidism. As the template, RNA transcripts were used to amplify TCR beta CDR3 regions. In the first round, RT-PCR was carried out with HTBI primers, and a multiplex PCR formed the second round. TCRdb fed the multiplex PCR reads into MiXCR, producing one record per CDR3 protein. The sample lists about 620,000 distinct CDR3 sequences; over 20% were seen once. Sequencing was performed on peripheral blood. Receptors originate from a woman under 30 with stable Graves' hyperthyroidism. Some clones in this sample may be carry-over from other donors' samples.

This clonotype was seen at least ten times. This chain uses TRBV20-1 with TRBJ1-2, with 9 bases aligning to TRBD1. Germline-derived CDR1 and CDR2 are DFQATT and SNEGSKA (reference sequence). J lost 5 bases, V lost 6 bases, and 10 bases had no gene match. The CDR3 length is 14 residues. CDR3 nucleotides: TGCAGTGCCGCTTCCCGGGGACAGGGATATGGCTACACCTTC. Translated, it gives CSAASRGQGYGYTF.

This clonotype has a count of ten or more. V usage is TRBV28 and J usage is TRBJ2-7; D might be TRBD2 (6 bases). Germline V gives CDR1 MDHEN, CDR2 SYDVKM. The CDR3 runs 15 residues. V shed 6 bases and J shed 6 bases, with 21 bases lying between them. In DNA form, the CDR3 reads TGTGCCAGCAGCCTATGGGAGGTGGTCTGGGGCGAGCAGTACTTC. Residues: CASSLWEVVWGEQYF. Full variable domain (outside the CDR3, taken from reference TRBV28 and TRBJ2-7): DVKVTQSSRYLVKRTGEKVFLECVQDMDHENMFWYRQDPGLGLRLIYFSYDVKMKEKGDIPEGYSVSREKKERFSLILESASTNQTSMYLCASSLWEVVWGEQYFGPGTRLTVT.

This clonotype was observed at least ten times. V and J are TRBV7-2 and TRBJ2-7; 7 nucleotides agree with TRBD2. The V and J ends lost 3 bases and 5 bases, in that order; junction bases with no gene match: 10. Germline-derived CDR1 and CDR2 are SGHTA and FQGNSA. CDR3 length: 15 residues. As DNA, the CDR3 is TGTGCCAGCAGCTTGCCGACTAGCAGTGTTAACGAGCAGTACTTC. Translated: CASSLPTSSVNEQYF.

The table lists this clonotype with many counts. V gene TRBV10-2 combines with J gene TRBJ2-5, with 10 bases aligning to TRBD2. The CDR3 extends over 15 amino acids. The V and J ends lost 0 bases and 4 bases, in that order; junction bases with no gene match: 2. Germline assignment: CDR1 WSHSY and CDR2 SAAADI. The CDR3 region has the DNA TGCGCCAGCAGTGAGTCGTCTAGCGGGAGAGAGACCCAGTACTTC. Amino acids: CASSESSSGRETQYF.

The chain employs TRBV29-1 and TRBJ1-1; unclear D gene. Germline V gene sequence: CDR1 SQVTM, CDR2 ANQGSEA. Trimming left V 7 bases short and J 5 bases short, with 11 bases between. The CDR3 has 11 residues. The CDR3 DNA follows: TGCAGCGGCTCTCTCGTGACTGAAGCTTTCTTT. Its protein is CSGSLVTEAFF.

In its sample, this clonotype was seen a few times. The V call is TRBV28, the J call TRBJ1-5; no clear D. The CDR3 contains 16 residues. CDR1 MDHEN and CDR2 SYDVKM come from the germline V gene. V was trimmed by 5 bases and J by 4 bases, leaving 18 bases between them. The DNA for the CDR3 is TGTGCCAGCAGTCGACGAAGGGTGAAGGGTAATCAGCCCCAGCATTTT. It codes for CASSRRRVKGNQPQHF.

This clonotype has a count of ten or more. The V gene is TRBV7-3, the J gene TRBJ1-1; no reliable D call. The CDR3 consists of 14 residues. Germline V CDR1 and CDR2: SGHTA, FQGTGA. V shed 1 base and J shed 4 bases, with 10 bases lying between them. CDR3 loop: CASSLNRLSTEAFF. The CDR3 DNA follows: TGTGCCAGCAGCTTAAATCGACTCTCCACTGAAGCTTTCTTT.

This clonotype was recorded many times. A junction boundary mismatches the germline segment, possibly from a read error. The CDR3 DNA reads TGCGCCAGCAGCTTGTCAGGGTTCTCCTACGAGCAGTACTTC. Translating gives CASSLSGFSYEQYF. The chain couples TRBV12-3 or TRBV12-4 to TRBJ2-7, with D possibly being TRBD1 (5 bases). This CDR3 has 14 residues.

The sample holds many counts of this clonotype. J is TRBJ2-2 and V is TRBV6-5; perhaps TRBD1 as D (6 bases). The CDR3 covers 15 residues. Trimming took off 7 bases at V and 1 base at J, with 13 bases between the two ends. The germline gives CDR1 MNHEY, CDR2 SVGAGI. The CDR3 here is CASITGTLNTGELFF. In DNA form, the CDR3 reads TGTGCCAGCATTACCGGGACACTGAACACCGGGGAGCTGTTTTTT.

This clonotype appeared a few times. The chain has TRBV7-9 and TRBJ2-5; TRBD1 matches at 7 bases. Germline V gene lookup returns CDR1 SEHNR and CDR2 FQNEAQ (reference sequence). CDR3 length: 15 residues. V shed 4 bases, J shed 5 bases, and the junction held 10 bases outside the gene matches. CDR3 residues: CASSYAGGTWETQYF. The CDR3 DNA reads TGTGCCAGCAGCTACGCAGGGGGAACCTGGGAGACCCAGTACTTC. Full variable domain (missing parts from reference TRBV7-9 and TRBJ2-5): DTGVSQNPRHKITKRGQNVTFRCDPISEHNRLYWYRQTLGQGPEFLTYFQNEAQLEKSRLLSDRFSAERPKGSFSTLEIQRTEQGDSAMYLCASSYAGGTWETQYFGPGTRLLVL.

CDR3 nucleotide sequence: TGTGCCAGCATGGGACAGGGGAACTATGGCTACACCTTC. Protein: CASMGQGNYGYTF. The chain links TRBV2 to TRBJ1-2; 10 bases fit TRBD1. Trimming at V came to 7 bases and at J to 2 bases, leaving 1 base not matched to a gene. Germline V gene data show CDR1 as SNHLY and CDR2 as FYNNEI. The length of the CDR3 is 13 residues.

The chain uses TRBV20-1 and TRBJ2-7; TRBD2 matches 13 bases. The CDR3 totals 14 residues. Germline-derived CDR1 and CDR2 are DFQATT and SNEGSKA (reference sequence). Trimming removed 5 bases from V and 2 bases from J; junction bases left unmatched: 3. This CDR3 reads CSASGTSGTYEQYF. CDR3 sequence (DNA): TGCAGTGCTTCCGGGACTAGCGGGACCTACGAGCAGTACTTC.

Regarding this clonotype: A junction end diverges from the germline sequence, so it may reflect a read error. V usage is TRBV6-1 and J usage is TRBJ2-5; D call uncertain. The CDR3 runs 15 residues. From germline, CDR1 is MNHNS and CDR2 SASEGT. The DNA of the CDR3 is TGTGCCAGCAGTGCGGACGGTCAGTACCAAGAGACCCAGCACTTC. It encodes CASSADGQYQETQHF.

This clonotype was counted ten times or more. The CDR3 DNA reads as TGTGCCAGCAGTCTCAGGGAGAACACCGGGGAGCTGTTTTTT. Its translation: CASSLRENTGELFF. This chain links TRBV28 with TRBJ2-2, with a tentative D call TRBD1 (5 bases). CDR3 length: 14 residues. The V end was cut by 5 bases, the J end by 1 base, with 8 bases between. The germline CDR1 and CDR2 sequences are MDHEN and SYDVKM.

This clonotype was recorded at least ten times. CDR3 nucleotides: TGTGCCAGCAGTCCGTTGACAGGGGCTAATCTATGGGATCAGCCCCAGCATTTT. This translates into CASSPLTGANLWDQPQHF. The chain couples TRBV27 to TRBJ1-5; 8 positions match TRBD1. CDR1 MNHEY and CDR2 SMNVEV come from the germline V gene (reference sequence). Trimming took 5 bases from V and 5 from J; bases not matched to a gene: 17. There are 18 residues in the CDR3.

Many counts were recorded for this clonotype. V usage is TRBV11-2 and J usage is TRBJ1-2; 7 bases align to TRBD1. The CDR3 is 16 amino acids. V was pared by 0 bases and J by 7 bases, with 11 bases of the junction left unmatched. CDR1 is SGHAT, CDR2 FQNNGV, per germline. CDR3 nucleotides: TGTGCCAGCAGCTTAGATCTGGTAGGGGGCGCATCTGGCTACACCTTC. Its protein is CASSLDLVGGASGYTF.

V is TRBV30 and J is TRBJ1-6; D is perhaps TRBD1 (6 bases). Trimming took 2 bases from V and 0 from J, leaving 11 bases between them. The germline V gene encodes CDR1 GTSNPN and CDR2 SVGIG (reference sequence). There are 16 residues in the CDR3. CDR3 in DNA: TGTGCCTGGAGTCGGGAAGGGGGCTCCTATAATTCACCCCTCCACTTT. Translated, it gives CAWSREGGSYNSPLHF. The variable domain in full, with the rest retrieved from reference TRBV30 and TRBJ1-6, is SQTIHQWPATLVQPVGSPLSLECTVEGTSNPNLYWYRQAAGRGLQLLFYSVGIGQISSEVPQNLSASRPQDRQFILSSKKLLLSDSGFYLCAWSREGGSYNSPLHFGNGTRLTVT.

For the CDR3, the DNA is TGTGCCAGCAGAATCAGGGCCCAGGCGGCCGAGCAGTACTTC. Translation gives CASRIRAQAAEQYF. The chain is built from TRBV11-2 and TRBJ2-7; D might be TRBD1 (5 bases). CDR3 length equals 14 residues. V lost 6 bases, J lost 6 bases, and 18 bases lay in between. Germline assignment: CDR1 SGHAT and CDR2 FQNNGV.

This clonotype was counted ten times or more. Written as DNA, the CDR3 is TGCGCCAGCAGGTCAACACAGGGACGGGACTATGGCTACACCTTC. As protein: CASRSTQGRDYGYTF. The V and J genes are TRBV4-1 and TRBJ1-2; tentatively, D is TRBD1 (6 bases). Trimming left V 6 bases short and J 3 bases short, with 17 bases between. CDR1 is MGHRA, CDR2 YSYEKL, per germline. The CDR3 covers 15 residues.

The table lists this clonotype with many counts. The V and J genes are TRBV7-2 and TRBJ1-2; D is unresolved. This CDR3 spans 14 amino acids. V lost 5 bases to trimming and J lost 2 bases, with 12 bases between them. Germline V gene sequence: CDR1 SGHTA, CDR2 FQGNSA. The CDR3 here is CASSKPTVNYGYTF. CDR3 DNA sequence: TGTGCCAGCAGCAAACCGACGGTGAACTATGGCTACACCTTC.

This clonotype was seen many times. CDR3 loop: CSVEAGGSRETQYF. The CDR3 DNA is TGCAGCGTTGAAGCCGGGGGCTCTCGGGAGACCCAGTACTTC. V gene TRBV29-1 combines with J gene TRBJ2-5; perhaps D is TRBD1 or TRBD2 (6 bases each). CDR3 length: 14 residues. Trimming cost V 1 base and J 5 bases, with 14 bases left between them. The germline CDR1 and CDR2 sequences are SQVTM and ANQGSEA. The whole variable domain, remainder taken from reference TRBV29-1 and TRBJ2-5, is SAVISQKPSRDICQRGTSLTIQCQVDSQVTMMFWYRQQPGQSLTLIATANQGSEATYESGFVIDKFPISRPNLTFSTLTVSNMSPEDSSIYLCSVEAGGSRETQYFGPGTRLLVL.

The CDR3, as DNA: TGTGCCAGCAGCCAAGATCCTGGGGTGGAGACCCAGTACTTC. It codes for CASSQDPGVETQYF. The chain has TRBV4-2 and TRBJ2-5, with unresolved D. There are 14 residues in the CDR3. V lost 0 bases and J 5 bases, leaving 10 bases between the germline ends. Germline CDR1 and CDR2: LGHNA and YNFKEQ.

This clonotype showed up just a few times. The V and J genes are TRBV12-3 or TRBV12-4 and TRBJ1-6; D unresolved. CDR3 length equals 15 residues. V lost 0 bases and J 10 bases, leaving 13 bases between the germline ends. The DNA of the CDR3 is TGTGCCAGCAGTTTAGCGTGGGAGGGTGGATCACCCCTCCACTTT. It is translated as CASSLAWEGGSPLHF.

This clonotype was seen a single time. J is TRBJ1-5 and V is TRBV27; weak D call: TRBD1 (6 bases). CDR1 MNHEY and CDR2 SMNVEV come from the germline V gene (reference sequence). This CDR3 region has 17 residues. V lost 5 bases and J lost 2, with 19 bases in between. The CDR3 nucleotides read TGTGCCAGCAGTCGACAAGGGGGATGGTGGGGCAATCAGCCCCAGCATTTT. As protein: CASSRQGGWWGNQPQHF.

The chain employs TRBV12-3 or TRBV12-4 and TRBJ2-6; D ambiguous. V shed 2 bases and J shed 0 bases, with 5 bases lying between them. The CDR3 totals 15 residues. This CDR3 reads CASSLSISGANVLTF. CDR3 DNA: TGTGCCAGCAGTTTAAGCATCTCTGGGGCCAACGTCCTGACTTTC.

This clonotype came up many times. The chain couples TRBV15 to TRBJ1-5; maybe TRBD1 (6 bases). Germline V CDR1 and CDR2: LNHNV, YYDKDF (reference sequence). V lost 0 bases to trimming and J lost 7 bases, with 19 bases between them. The CDR3 loop spans 17 amino acids. The CDR3 DNA reads as TGTGCCACCAGCAGAGATAGCTTCGGGGGGGCTGGGCAGCCCCAGCATTTT. Amino acid sequence: CATSRDSFGGAGQPQHF. Full variable domain (remainder filled in from reference TRBV15 and TRBJ1-5): DAMVIQNPRYQVTQFGKPVTLSCSQTLNHNVMYWYQQKSSQAPKLLFHYYDKDFNNEADTPDNFQSRRPNTSFCFLDIRSPGLGDTAMYLCATSRDSFGGAGQPQHFGDGTRLSIL.